Shown below are 8 T cell receptor beta chains from a single sample sequenced in a study of radiotherapy plus CTLA-4 blockade in lung cancer. The repertoire was sequenced with immunoSEQ multiplex PCR; TCRdb's copy has only in-frame clones and lacks some. The sample holds 40,000 to 50,000 clones, around 86% seen once. Sequences were derived from peripheral blood, sampled from a patient treated with radiotherapy plus ipilimumab. The receptors derive from a human donor with non-small cell lung cancer who had stable disease on radiotherapy plus ipilimumab.

This chain uses TRBV15 with TRBJ2-4, with D possibly TRBD2 on 7 matching bases. V lost 0 bases, J lost 1 base, and 10 bases lay in between. The CDR3 is 16 residues long. The V gene's germline CDR1 is LNHNV and CDR2 YYDKDF (reference sequence). The CDR3 region is CATSRDKGGAKNIQYF. The CDR3 DNA is TGTGCCACCAGCAGAGATAAGGGGGGGGCCAAAAACATTCAGTACTTC.

This clone was recorded a few times. The chain has TRBV5-1 and TRBJ2-1; 9 bases match TRBD2. The germline V gene encodes CDR1 SGHRS and CDR2 YFSETQ. V lost 4 bases, J lost 5 bases, and 7 bases stayed unmatched. The CDR3 runs 15 residues. Written as DNA, the CDR3 is TGCGCCAGCAGCCAGTTAGCGGGAGCGGACAATGAGCAGTTCTTC. Translation gives CASSQLAGADNEQFF.

V usage is TRBV27 and J usage is TRBJ2-1; TRBD1 aligns across 9 bases. The CDR3 contains 15 residues. V lost 5 bases and J lost 3; bases outside the gene matches: 5. The germline gives CDR1 MNHEY, CDR2 SMNVEV (reference sequence). DNA for the CDR3: TGTGCCAGCAGTCCCACAGGGGGCGTCTACAATGAGCAGTTCTTC. Residues: CASSPTGGVYNEQFF.

The rearrangement joins TRBV27 to TRBJ1-5; D is unresolved. V was shortened by 6 bases and J by 1 base, with 19 bases between the two germline ends. The CDR3 has 17 residues. Germline lookup yields CDR1 MNHEY and CDR2 SMNVEV (reference sequence). CDR3 protein: CASSLGGLGSSNQPQHF. In DNA, the CDR3 is TGTGCCAGCAGCCTAGGAGGGTTGGGATCGAGCAATCAGCCCCAGCATTTT.

This chain joins TRBV29-1 and TRBJ2-2; 10 bases align to TRBD1. Per germline, CDR1 SQVTM and CDR2 ANQGSEA. The CDR3 has 16 residues. V lost 5 bases and J lost 9; bases outside the gene matches: 15. The CDR3 sequence is CSVWGIETGGDRELFF. CDR3 sequence (DNA): TGCAGCGTTTGGGGTATTGAGACAGGGGGCGATCGGGAGCTGTTTTTT.

This clone appeared a single time. The chain is built from TRBV5-1 and TRBJ1-1; 8 nucleotides align to TRBD1. V dropped 1 base and J dropped 1; count of bases not matched to a gene: 3. CDR1 SGHRS and CDR2 YFSETQ come from the germline V gene. This CDR3 has 15 residues. In DNA, the CDR3 is TGCGCCAGCAGCTTGAAAGGGACAGGGAACACTGAAGCTTTCTTT. Its translation: CASSLKGTGNTEAFF.

V usage is TRBV27 and J usage is TRBJ2-7; D gene unclear. Germline V gene data show CDR1 as MNHEY and CDR2 as SMNVEV (reference sequence). V shed 10 bases and J shed 2 bases, with 21 bases lying between them. The CDR3 loop spans 15 amino acids. The CDR3 loop reads CATTTIPGSTYEQYF. Here the CDR3 DNA reads TGTGCCACCACCACGATCCCAGGATCAACCTACGAGCAGTACTTC.

The V and J genes are TRBV25-1 and TRBJ2-1, with 10 bases aligning to TRBD1. This CDR3 comprises 14 residues. Looked up from germline, CDR1 is MGHDK and CDR2 is SYGVNS. The J segment lost 7 bases and the V segment lost 5 bases, leaving 5 bases of the junction unmatched. CDR3 residues: CASSSRTGGNEQFF. The DNA of the CDR3 is TGTGCCAGCAGTTCTCGGACAGGGGGTAATGAGCAGTTCTTC.